A single T cell receptor (beta chain) is shown here with its context. Its antigen is still unknown. This entry is derived from a study of blood T cells in healthy people across ages. Whole-study findings and limits: The recorded TCR beta diversity per million T cells decreased in a roughly linear manner with age.

Together with a sample-barcoded 5' primer, a J-beta primer mix was included in a second PCR lasting about 7 to 11 cycles. TCRdb fed the 5' RACE reads into MiXCR, producing one record per CDR3 protein. The sample has some 1,800,000 distinct CDR3 sequences; about two fifths are singletons. The material sequenced was blood. The TCR was taken from a human donor in good health.

DNA for the CDR3: TGTGCCAGCCGACCCCCGACAGGGACTCTGAACACTGAAGCTTTCTTT. It codes for CASRPPTGTLNTEAFF. The chain recombines TRBV12-3 or TRBV12-4 with TRBJ1-1; 7 bases are a match to TRBD1. The CDR3 length is 16 residues. V shed 8 bases and J 0 bases; nucleotides not matched to a gene: 12.